These 20 T cell receptor beta chains came from one sample sequenced in a study of Ad26.COV2.S vaccination and SARS-CoV-2 variants (dated by TCRdb to about 2021). The sample's treatment or condition label, in plain terms: roughly 20 received Ad26.COV2.S at low or high dose, single or two shots; 5 received placebo; per-sample allocation not given. Repertoires of vaccine and placebo recipients were sequenced from samples taken on day 63 after the first injection. The library was built by means of the immunoSEQ multiplex PCR assay. TCRdb obtained this table from immuneACCESS and retained in-frame rearrangements with V and J assigned. These tables miss some clones; where compared with another copy, unresolved V genes account for less than half of the shortfall, and the remainder is unexplained. Counted in this sample were 300,000 to 350,000 clones; roughly 90% of them appeared once. The ten largest clones take up approximately 5.8% of the sample.

Source: peripheral blood, taken in a trial of Ad26.COV2.S vaccine versus placebo. Source of these receptors: a person between 18 and 59 years old who received the Ad26.COV2.S COVID-19 vaccine or a placebo.

The chain uses TRBV14 and TRBJ1-1; D is ambiguous. Germline V gene sequence: CDR1 SGHDN, CDR2 FVKESK. The CDR3 has 14 residues. The V and J ends lost 3 bases and 2 bases respectively, with 10 bases between them. The chain's CDR3 is CASSHQLPNTEAFF. In DNA, the CDR3 is TGTGCCAGCAGCCACCAGCTACCTAACACTGAAGCTTTCTTT.

This chain connects TRBV6-5 to TRBJ2-1; no firm D call. In germline, CDR1 is MNHEY, CDR2 SVGAGI. CDR3 length: 12 amino acids. CDR3 in DNA: TGTGCAATAGCAGACTCCTACAATGAGCAGTTCTTC. This sequence encodes CAIADSYNEQFF.

The chain combines TRBV10-3 with TRBJ1-2, with 8 bases matching TRBD1. Germline CDR1 is ENHRY and CDR2 is SYGVKD. The CDR3 length is 13 residues. Trimming removed 3 bases from V and 4 bases from J; junction bases left unmatched: 1. In DNA form, the CDR3 reads TGTGCCATCAGTGACGGGACAGGCTATGGCTACACCTTC. It yields the protein CAISDGTGYGYTF.

V and J are TRBV11-3 and TRBJ2-5; tentatively, D is TRBD2 (5 bases). From germline, CDR1 is SGHNT and CDR2 YENEEA. The V end lost 5 bases, the J end lost 2 bases, and 27 bases lay between the germline ends. This CDR3 comprises 19 residues. The CDR3 DNA follows: TGTGCCAGCAGCAGTTATGGGGTCGGGGAGCTGCGGATTCAAGAGACCCAGTACTTC. Protein product: CASSSYGVGELRIQETQYF. The whole variable domain, filled in from reference TRBV11-3 and TRBJ2-5, reads EAGVVQSPRYKIIEKKQPVAFWCNPISGHNTLYWYLQNLGQGPELLIRYENEEAVDDSQLPKDRFSAERLKGVDSTLKIQPAELGDSAVYLCASSSYGVGELRIQETQYFGPGTRLLVL.

This chain joins TRBV6-6 and TRBJ2-1, with 7 bases matching TRBD1. J gave up 7 bases and V 7 bases, and 10 bases lay outside the gene matches. The CDR3 covers 14 residues. Germline values: CDR1 MNHNY, CDR2 SVGAGI (reference sequence). The CDR3 here is CASIPPGGRNEQFF. CDR3 DNA: TGTGCCAGCATCCCTCCAGGGGGTCGGAATGAGCAGTTCTTC.

This sequence joins TRBV5-6 and TRBJ2-5; D remains ambiguous. Per the germline V gene, CDR1 is SGHDT and CDR2 is YYEEEE. The CDR3 is made up of 14 amino acids. V was cut by 3 bases and J by 2 bases, with 11 bases left in between. The chain's CDR3 is CASSSYTEQETQYF. The CDR3 DNA reads TGTGCCAGCAGCTCATATACAGAACAAGAGACCCAGTACTTC.

This chain connects TRBV10-3 to TRBJ1-1; possible D gene TRBD1, 5 bases. Germline lookup yields CDR1 ENHRY and CDR2 SYGVKD. The CDR3 covers 16 residues. V was trimmed by 0 bases and J by 4 bases, leaving 15 bases between them. CDR3 bases: TGTGCCATCAGTGAGTCGGGCGTCGGGGGTGGCACTGAAGCTTTCTTT. This codes for CAISESGVGGGTEAFF.

This clone showed up just once. The rearrangement joins TRBV30 to TRBJ1-2; maybe TRBD1 (5 bases). Germline CDR1 reads GTSNPN; CDR2 reads SVGIG (reference sequence). The CDR3 spans 18 residues. Trimming removed 0 bases from V and 4 bases from J, with 24 bases in between. The CDR3 here is CAWSVPSLSGRYVYGYTF. Here the CDR3 DNA reads TGTGCCTGGAGTGTACCCTCTTTGTCAGGGCGATACGTCTATGGCTACACCTTC.

This chain links TRBV2 with TRBJ2-1; the D is unclear. V lost 5 bases and J lost 9, with 17 bases in between. This CDR3 has 14 residues. Germline CDR1 is SNHLY and CDR2 is FYNNEI. The CDR3, as DNA: TGTGCCAGCAGTTATGAACTTGGGGTACTTGAGCAGTTCTTC. This gives the protein CASSYELGVLEQFF.

This rearrangement joins TRBV25-1 to TRBJ2-1; D uncertain. Germline CDR1 MGHDK, CDR2 SYGVNS. The length of the CDR3 is 11 residues. The ends were cut back, 6 bases at V and 10 bases at J, with 10 bases in the middle. CDR3: CASSFFFEQFF. The CDR3 nucleotides are TGTGCCAGCAGCTTTTTCTTCGAGCAGTTCTTC.

This clone was seen a few times. J is TRBJ1-2 and V is TRBV7-2; D unclear. CDR3 size: 13 residues. Germline loops: CDR1 SGHTA, CDR2 FQGNSA. V lost 5 bases and J 6 bases, leaving 13 bases between the germline ends. CDR3: CASSQAIGNGYTF. CDR3 coding DNA: TGTGCCAGCAGCCAGGCCATCGGTAATGGCTACACCTTC.

This rearrangement joins TRBV11-2 to TRBJ1-6; 7 bases agree with TRBD1. Germline V gives CDR1 SGHAT, CDR2 FQNNGV. CDR3 length: 17 residues. V lost 5 bases to trimming and J lost 6 bases; unmatched junction nucleotides: 13. The CDR3 coding sequence is TGTGCCAGCAGCCTCACTAGCGAGGGGACAGTTAATTCACCCCTCCACTTT. It codes for CASSLTSEGTVNSPLHF.

This clone was recorded only once. CDR3 region: CASSSTSGARYEQYF. CDR3 coding DNA: TGTGCCAGCAGCTCCACTAGCGGGGCGAGGTACGAGCAGTACTTC. V is TRBV11-2 and J is TRBJ2-7; TRBD2 agrees at 10 bases. The V gene's germline CDR1 is SGHAT and CDR2 FQNNGV. The V gene end was trimmed by 4 bases and the J gene end by 4 bases; junction bases not matched to a gene: 7. CDR3 length: 15 residues.

The rearrangement links TRBV7-2 to TRBJ2-2; tentative D call: TRBD2 (5 bases). V lost 5 bases to trimming and J lost 5 bases, with 15 bases between them. Per the germline V gene, CDR1 is SGHTA and CDR2 is FQGNSA. There are 15 residues in the CDR3. The CDR3 nucleotides are TGTGCCAGCAGCGGGGTGTCTCGAGGGACCGGGGAGCTGTTTTTT. Protein sequence: CASSGVSRGTGELFF.

J is TRBJ2-7 and V is TRBV3-1 (or the pseudogene TRBV3-2); 8 bases fit TRBD1. Germline trimming cut 4 bases from V and 3 bases from J; bases unmatched to any gene: 14. This CDR3 is built from 17 residues. Germline CDR1 is LGHDT and CDR2 is YNNKEL (reference sequence). The CDR3: CASSRAMTGVFGYEQYF. As DNA, the CDR3 is TGTGCCAGCAGCCGGGCCATGACAGGGGTTTTTGGCTACGAGCAGTACTTC.

The chain employs TRBV4-3 and TRBJ1-5; D gene uncertain. V was pared by 1 base and J by 7 bases, with 8 bases between. Looked up from germline, CDR1 is LGHNA and CDR2 is YSLEER. The CDR3 sequence is 13 residues long. The CDR3 DNA reads TGCGCCAGCAGCCAAGGAGGGTCCCAGCCCCAGCATTTT. The encoded protein is CASSQGGSQPQHF.

The V gene is TRBV18, the J gene TRBJ2-1; 9 bases are a match to TRBD1. The germline CDR1 and CDR2 sequences are KGHSH and LQKENI. The ends lost 8 bases at V and 6 bases at J; junction bases unmatched: 8. This CDR3 spans 14 amino acids. CDR3 residues: CASQNRGRRNEQFF. CDR3 sequence (DNA): TGTGCCAGCCAAAACAGGGGGCGTCGCAATGAGCAGTTCTTC.

This rearrangement joins TRBV23-1 to TRBJ1-4; tentative D call: TRBD1 (5 bases). TRBV23-1 is assigned to the ORF class and has an uncertain function. This CDR3 is built from 20 residues. V lost 3 bases and J lost 1, with 24 bases in between. CDR3 residues: CASSHGLVRRGQGTNEKLFF. CDR3 DNA: TGCGCCAGCAGTCATGGGCTGGTTCGGAGGGGCCAGGGAACTAATGAAAAACTGTTTTTT.

A few counts support this clone. The chain recombines TRBV7-8 with TRBJ2-3; 15 nucleotides match TRBD2. The CDR3 length is 18 residues. Germline-derived CDR1 and CDR2 are SGHVS and FQNEAQ. V lost 4 bases to trimming and J lost 0 bases; unmatched junction nucleotides: 5. In DNA, the CDR3 is TGTGCCAGCAGCTCCGGACTAGCGGGGGGGACTAGCACAGATACGCAGTATTTT. Amino acid sequence: CASSSGLAGGTSTDTQYF.

This chain links TRBV11-3 with TRBJ1-4, with TRBD1 matching 8 bases. There are 15 residues in the CDR3. CDR1 is SGHNT, CDR2 YENEEA, per germline. V lost 4 bases to trimming and J lost 6 bases; unmatched junction nucleotides: 7. The CDR3 DNA reads as TGTGCCAGCAGCTCCGCGGACAGGGCCGATGAAAAACTGTTTTTT. It specifies CASSSADRADEKLFF.